This record covers a single TCR beta chain. Time point indicated: pretreatment peripheral blood. Profiling relied on immunoSEQ multiplex PCR, and the TCRdb table lists in-frame clones only, not all of them. The sample has under 95,000 clones, roughly 89% seen once; the top ten hold 8% to 10%. The data belong to a study of PD-L1 blockade in urothelial cancer. V was shortened by 5 bases and J by 5 bases, with 15 bases between the two germline ends. There are 14 residues in the CDR3. Looked up from germline, CDR1 is SNHLY and CDR2 is FYNNEI. The TCR originated in an older woman with urothelial cancer. The chain has TRBV2 and TRBJ2-5; D perhaps matches TRBD2 (6 bases). The sample was PBMCs, taken around atezolizumab (anti-PD-L1) treatment. The CDR3 protein is CASSSRMAGETQYF. The DNA of the CDR3 is TGTGCCAGCAGTTCGAGGATGGCGGGGGAGACCCAGTACTTC. The variable domain in full, completed from reference TRBV2 and TRBJ2-5, reads EPEVTQTPSHQVTQMGQEVILRCVPISNHLYFYWYRQILGQKVEFLVSFYNNEISEKSEIFDDQFSVERPDGSNFTLKIRSTKLEDSAMYFCASSSRMAGETQYFGPGTRLLVL.